This is a list of T cell receptor beta chains from one sample in a study of blood T cells in healthy people across ages. TCRdb re-called the 5' RACE reads through MiXCR, storing one row per CDR3 protein. The table has 1.5 million to 2 million distinct CDR3 sequences, about 32% seen once. The sample consisted of blood. The origin of the receptors is a woman aged 30 to 39 in good health. Both conserved end residues are part of each CDR3. The order of the fields is J gene, V gene, D gene, clone size, CDR3 protein, CDR3 DNA. The D gene is left open where the match is weak. Not every row has a clone size; where given, it reads once, few, many or a size class.

TRBJ1-1 | TRBV10-3 | NA | once | CAISESGGPRDTEAFF | TGTGCCATCAGTGAGTCGGGAGGGCCTCGGGACACTGAAGCTTTCTTT
TRBJ2-5 | TRBV3-1 | NA | few | CASSPLDNYQETQYF | TGTGCCAGCAGCCCCCTGGACAATTACCAAGAGACCCAGTACTTC
TRBJ1-6 | TRBV6-1 | NA | NA | CASSEAGHSSPLHF | TGTGCCAGCAGTGAAGCTGGACATAGTTCACCCCTCCACTTT
TRBJ2-7 | TRBV20-1 | NA | many | CSASREYEQYF | TGCAGTGCTAGCAGGGAGTACGAGCAGTACTTC
TRBJ1-5 | TRBV3-1 | NA | NA | CASSQAIGDSNQPQHF | TGTGCCAGCAGCCAAGCTATAGGGGATAGCAATCAGCCCCAGCATTTT
TRBJ2-3 | TRBV1 | NA | NA | CTSSQECPPDTQYF | TGCACCAGCAGCCAGGAGTGTCCCCCAGATACGCAGTATTTT
TRBJ2-1 | TRBV7-2 | NA | few | CASSLVSLKLAVIRGNEQFF | TGTGCCAGCAGCTTAGTTTCTTTGAAGTTAGCGGTGATCCGTGGGAATGAGCAGTTCTTC
TRBJ2-3 | TRBV19 | TRBD2 | NA | CASSVTAGGPMIGTDTQYF | TGTGCCAGTAGTGTTACAGCGGGAGGGCCGATGATCGGGACAGATACGCAGTATTTT
TRBJ2-2 | TRBV9 | NA | NA | CASSPRGVETGELFF | TGTGCCAGCAGCCCCCGTGGGGTGGAAACCGGGGAGCTGTTTTTT
TRBJ2-7 | TRBV7-2 | NA | NA | CASSFSRGPFEQYF | TGTGCCAGCAGCTTCTCCAGGGGACCATTCGAGCAGTACTTC
TRBJ2-7 | TRBV15 | NA | NA | CATSRGHPYEQYF | TGTGCCACCAGCAGGGGACACCCCTACGAGCAGTACTTC